This TCR beta chain is from a study of blood T cell repertoires in COVID-19. Assay: immunoSEQ multiplex PCR; the TCRdb copy retains only in-frame clones and omits some. The sample carries fewer than 450,000 clones, about 88% recorded once. The cohort comprised adults aged about 18 to 100 years residing in approximately 25 US areas. Either two negative PCRs, clearance, or symptom resolution qualified Cohort 3 donors as recovered. The clonotype comes from a woman under 40 who had recovered from COVID-19. The sequenced sample was PBMCs or T cells enriched from blood (not recorded which).

Here the CDR3 reads CASSGWGVNSNEQFF. For the CDR3, the DNA is TGTGCCAGCAGTGGGTGGGGAGTGAACTCCAATGAGCAGTTCTTC. The chain combines TRBV2 with TRBJ2-1, with a tentative D call TRBD2 (5 bases). Looked up from germline, CDR1 is SNHLY and CDR2 is FYNNEI. This CDR3 region has 15 residues. Trimming left V 4 bases short and J 6 bases short, with 16 bases between.